These 29 T cell receptor beta chains originate from one sample sequenced in a study of blood T cell repertoires in COVID-19. The protocol was immunoSEQ multiplex PCR, while the TCRdb copy is restricted to in-frame clones and leaves out a portion. Altogether about 190,000 clones are present, 88% being singletons, with the ten largest covering about 1.1%. Specimen: peripheral blood. Every receptor here comes from a man under 40 with acute or convalescent COVID-19.

The J gene is TRBJ1-3, the V gene TRBV28; D ambiguous. V lost 5 bases to trimming and J lost 2 bases, with 19 bases between them. CDR1 is MDHEN, CDR2 SYDVKM, per germline. The CDR3 is made up of 17 amino acids. Here the CDR3 DNA reads TGTGCCAGCAGTCCTGCTGGCCACCATCTTACTGGAAACACCATATATTTT. Protein product: CASSPAGHHLTGNTIYF.

The chain links TRBV27 to TRBJ2-3, with D possibly TRBD2 on 6 matching bases. Trimming left V 8 bases short and J 2 bases short, with 14 bases between. CDR1 and CDR2 from the germline V gene are MNHEY and SMNVEV (reference sequence). The CDR3 spans 14 residues. CDR3 in amino acids: CASSAGLFTDTQYF. In DNA form, the CDR3 reads TGTGCCAGCTCCGCGGGGCTGTTCACAGATACGCAGTATTTT.

The chain links TRBV7-9 to TRBJ1-4; no definite D call. Trimming took 2 bases from V and 8 from J, leaving 15 bases between them. Germline V gives CDR1 SEHNR, CDR2 FQNEAQ (reference sequence). CDR3 size: 15 residues. The CDR3 nucleotides read TGTGCCAGCAGCTTAAACGGTCGGTTGAGAGAAAAACTGTTTTTT. Its protein is CASSLNGRLREKLFF.

This chain links TRBV28 with TRBJ2-7; D is possibly TRBD1 (6 bases). This CDR3 is 15 amino acids long. V lost 6 bases to trimming and J lost 1 base, with 16 bases between them. In germline, CDR1 is MDHEN, CDR2 SYDVKM. The CDR3 DNA reads TGTGCCAGCAGCAGAGCCGGGACATCTTCCTACGAGCAGTACTTC. The encoded protein is CASSRAGTSSYEQYF.

The genes are TRBV5-5 and TRBJ1-2; possible D gene TRBD1, 6 bases. Trimming removed 4 bases at V and 3 bases at J, with 10 bases between. Germline V lookup: CDR1 SGHKS, CDR2 YYEKEE (reference sequence). CDR3 length equals 13 residues. CDR3 in DNA: TGTGCCAGCAGCAATTACAGGGACTATGGCTACACCTTC. This encodes CASSNYRDYGYTF. Using reference TRBV5-5 and TRBJ1-2 for the parts outside the CDR3, the full variable domain is DAGVTQSPTHLIKTRGQQVTLRCSPISGHKSVSWYQQVLGQGPQFIFQYYEKEERGRGNFPDRFSARQFPNYSSELNVNALLLGDSALYLCASSNYRDYGYTFGSGTRLTVV.

This clone was observed a single time. CDR3 nucleotides: TGTGCCAGCAGCTCTCGACTAGCGGGGGGGCCGTACACAGATACGCAGTATTTT. This encodes CASSSRLAGGPYTDTQYF. This chain links TRBV7-6 with TRBJ2-3, with 14 positions matching TRBD2. With V trimmed by 4 bases and J by 2 bases, 8 bases remained unmatched. Germline CDR1 is SGHVS and CDR2 is FNYEAQ. There are 18 residues in the CDR3.

This chain connects TRBV28 to TRBJ2-3, with 9 positions matching TRBD1. The CDR3 is 15 residues long. The J segment lost 4 bases and the V segment lost 6 bases, leaving 8 bases of the junction unmatched. Germline CDR1 reads MDHEN; CDR2 reads SYDVKM. The CDR3 DNA reads TGTGCCAGCAGACGGGACAGGGTAGGAGCAGATACGCAGTATTTT. Translating gives CASRRDRVGADTQYF.

The chain uses TRBV9 and TRBJ2-1, with 9 bases aligning to TRBD2. Trimming cost V 3 bases and J 7 bases; bases outside gene matches: 8. CDR1 SGDLS and CDR2 YYNGEE come from the germline V gene. This CDR3 has 15 residues. CDR3 amino acids: CASSALAGNINEQFF. DNA for the CDR3: TGTGCCAGCAGCGCCCTAGCGGGAAATATTAATGAGCAGTTCTTC.

The CDR3 DNA reads as TGTGCCAGTAGTCCCCGGACAGGGTTGACTGAAGCTTTCTTT. Amino acids: CASSPRTGLTEAFF. The chain employs TRBV19 and TRBJ1-1, with 8 bases aligning to TRBD1. The V gene end was trimmed by 5 bases and the J gene end by 5 bases; junction bases not matched to a gene: 7. The CDR3 contains 14 residues. The germline V gene encodes CDR1 LNHDA and CDR2 SQIVND (reference sequence).

The chain is built from TRBV24-1 and TRBJ1-2; D possibly corresponds to TRBD1 (5 bases). Germline V CDR1 and CDR2: KGHDR, SFDVKD. V was trimmed by 3 bases and J by 4 bases, leaving 17 bases between them. The length of the CDR3 is 16 residues. The CDR3 loop reads CATSDQTEPVSYGYTF. DNA of the CDR3: TGTGCCACCAGTGATCAGACAGAGCCTGTATCCTATGGCTACACCTTC.

The chain links TRBV7-2 to TRBJ2-7; 10 bases match TRBD2. Trimming at V came to 1 base and at J to 5 bases, leaving 11 bases not matched to a gene. CDR1 and CDR2 (germline): SGHTA, FQGNSA. The CDR3 spans 17 residues. The DNA of the CDR3 is TGTGCCAGCAGCTTAGACCCAGCGGGGGGGCTGTTCCACGAGCAGTACTTC. This translates into CASSLDPAGGLFHEQYF.

This clone was counted once. The chain combines TRBV4-1 with TRBJ2-1; D is unresolved. There are 16 residues in the CDR3. V gave up 1 base and J gave up 7 bases, with 17 bases separating them. Germline V gene sequence: CDR1 MGHRA, CDR2 YSYEKL. CDR3 loop: CASSQGWLQDPNEQFF. In DNA, the CDR3 is TGCGCCAGCAGCCAAGGTTGGCTCCAGGATCCGAATGAGCAGTTCTTC.

As concerns this clone: This sample includes further DNA sequences coding for the same CDR3. The J gene is TRBJ1-4, the V gene TRBV5-1; D is uncertain. Germline lookup yields CDR1 SGHRS and CDR2 YFSETQ. This CDR3 region has 14 residues. Trimming removed 4 bases from V and 5 bases from J, with 12 bases in between. The CDR3 DNA is TGCGCCAGCAGCCTACTAGCTACAAATGAAAAACTGTTTTTT. Residues: CASSLLATNEKLFF.

This clone has only a few counts. This rearrangement joins TRBV3-1 (or the pseudogene TRBV3-2) to TRBJ2-1, with TRBD2 matching 14 bases. The CDR3 is 16 residues long. J was trimmed by 6 bases and V by 1 base; bases with no gene match: 2. Germline V lookup: CDR1 LGHDT, CDR2 YNNKEL (reference sequence). The CDR3, as DNA: TGTGCCAGCAGCCAAGCGACTAGCGGGAGGGGCAATGAGCAGTTCTTC. Translated: CASSQATSGRGNEQFF.

The chain joins TRBV7-9 to TRBJ2-1; TRBD2 aligns across 9 bases. The CDR3 totals 15 residues. Trimming at V came to 5 bases and at J to 7 bases, leaving 9 bases not matched to a gene. Germline V lookup: CDR1 SEHNR, CDR2 FQNEAQ (reference sequence). The CDR3 sequence is CASSPLAGAWNEQFF. The DNA for the CDR3 is TGTGCCAGCAGCCCGTTAGCGGGAGCGTGGAATGAGCAGTTCTTC. The variable domain in full, with the rest retrieved from reference TRBV7-9 and TRBJ2-1, is DTGVSQNPRHKITKRGQNVTFRCDPISEHNRLYWYRQTLGQGPEFLTYFQNEAQLEKSRLLSDRFSAERPKGSFSTLEIQRTEQGDSAMYLCASSPLAGAWNEQFFGPGTRLTVL.

The V gene is TRBV28, the J gene TRBJ1-3; D is unresolved. The germline V and J ends were trimmed by 4 bases and 0 bases, with 13 bases remaining between them. This CDR3 has 16 residues. CDR1 is MDHEN and CDR2 is SYDVKM in the germline V gene. CDR3 protein: CASSSNGRGSGNTIYF. The CDR3 DNA sequence: TGTGCCAGCAGTTCCAACGGTCGTGGCTCTGGAAACACCATATATTTT. The full variable domain, in which reference TRBV28 and TRBJ1-3 provide the parts outside the CDR3, is DVKVTQSSRYLVKRTGEKVFLECVQDMDHENMFWYRQDPGLGLRLIYFSYDVKMKEKGDIPEGYSVSREKKERFSLILESASTNQTSMYLCASSSNGRGSGNTIYFGEGSWLTVV.

The chain links TRBV30 to TRBJ1-3, with D hard to call. The CDR3 totals 12 residues. Germline-derived CDR1 and CDR2 are GTSNPN and SVGIG (reference sequence). V shed 0 bases and J shed 4 bases, with 4 bases lying between them. In nucleotides, the CDR3 is TGTGCCTGGAGTGTCGTGGGAAACACCATATATTTT. As protein: CAWSVVGNTIYF.

This chain uses TRBV5-6 with TRBJ2-6; 7 nucleotides match TRBD2. V dropped 2 bases and J dropped 1; count of bases not matched to a gene: 12. Germline CDR1 and CDR2: SGHDT and YYEEEE. This CDR3 contains 19 residues. CDR3: CASSFRGLPGGSGANVLTF. CDR3 in DNA: TGTGCCAGCAGCTTTAGAGGACTGCCCGGGGGGTCTGGGGCCAACGTCCTGACTTTC.

The chain carries TRBV19 and TRBJ1-2; 10 bases agree with TRBD1. Trimming at V came to 3 bases and at J to 8 bases, leaving 3 bases not matched to a gene. This CDR3 contains 13 residues. Germline CDR1 reads LNHDA; CDR2 reads SQIVND (reference sequence). The CDR3 DNA sequence: TGTGCCAGTAGTATCCAGGGACAGGGGGGCTACACCTTC. Its protein is CASSIQGQGGYTF.

The chain joins TRBV4-2 to TRBJ2-2; 9 nucleotides match TRBD1. CDR1 and CDR2 (germline): LGHNA, YNFKEQ. The CDR3 spans 15 residues. V shed 1 base, J shed 3 bases, and the junction held 0 bases outside the gene matches. This CDR3 is CASSQGDRDTGELFF. In DNA form, the CDR3 reads TGTGCCAGCAGCCAAGGGGACAGGGACACCGGGGAGCTGTTTTTT.

The chain has TRBV10-3 and TRBJ2-1; 9 bases line up with TRBD2. This CDR3 has 15 amino acids. The trim removed 8 bases at V and 9 bases at J, leaving 14 bases unmatched. The V gene's germline CDR1 is ENHRY and CDR2 SYGVKD. Here the CDR3 DNA reads TGTGCCATCGCCGAGCCGCGGGAGGGAGGTTCTGAGCAGTTCTTC. It codes for CAIAEPREGGSEQFF.

The gene calls are TRBV6-4 and TRBJ2-2, with 9 positions matching TRBD2. The CDR3 runs to 19 residues. Germline CDR1 and CDR2: MRHNA and SNTAGT. The junction had 14 bases not matched to a gene; V was cut back by 5 bases and J by 1 base. CDR3 DNA sequence: TGTGCCAGCAGTCTAGCGGGACGCACAAACATAAAGAACACCGGGGAGCTGTTTTTT. This codes for CASSLAGRTNIKNTGELFF.

The chain is built from TRBV4-1 and TRBJ1-6, with TRBD1 matching 10 bases. CDR1 is MGHRA, CDR2 YSYEKL, per germline. V lost 1 base and J lost 2; bases outside the gene matches: 2. The CDR3 length is 17 residues. The CDR3 nucleotides are TGCGCCAGCAGCCAAGGAGGGACAGGGGCCTATAATTCACCCCTCCACTTT. It translates to CASSQGGTGAYNSPLHF.

The V call is TRBV30, the J call TRBJ1-5, with TRBD1 matching over 10 bases. Germline loops: CDR1 GTSNPN, CDR2 SVGIG (reference sequence). With V trimmed by 0 bases and J by 5 bases, 1 base remained unmatched. The CDR3 loop spans 14 amino acids. The CDR3 here is CAWSVGTGDQPQHF. CDR3 in DNA: TGTGCCTGGAGTGTAGGGACAGGGGATCAGCCCCAGCATTTT.

This clone was seen more than once but under ten times. The rearrangement uses TRBV6-5 and TRBJ2-7, with D perhaps matching TRBD1 (6 bases). Germline CDR1 and CDR2: MNHEY and SVGAGI. The CDR3 is 12 residues long. Trimming stripped 6 bases from V and 5 bases from J, with 11 bases between. CDR3 loop: CASSQGNHEQYF. CDR3 sequence (DNA): TGTGCCAGCAGCCAGGGGAACCACGAGCAGTACTTC.

This clone was detected once. The rearrangement links TRBV27 to TRBJ1-5; the D gene is possibly TRBD1 (5 bases). The CDR3 runs to 14 residues. Trimming took 3 bases from V and 4 from J, leaving 10 bases between them. CDR1 is MNHEY and CDR2 is SMNVEV in the germline V gene (reference sequence). The CDR3 sequence is CASSFDSLNQPQHF. The CDR3 DNA reads TGTGCCAGCAGTTTTGACAGTCTAAATCAGCCCCAGCATTTT.

The genes are TRBV7-9 and TRBJ1-6, with D possibly being TRBD1 (5 bases). V lost 7 bases to trimming and J lost 7 bases, with 17 bases between them. The CDR3 sequence is 15 residues long. Germline CDR1 is SEHNR and CDR2 is FQNEAQ (reference sequence). The CDR3 here is CASTPENRPNSPLHF. The DNA for the CDR3 is TGTGCCAGCACCCCAGAGAACAGGCCCAATTCACCCCTCCACTTT.

The CDR3 DNA reads TGTGCCAGCAGTTCGGCAGGGGTACCGATGAACACTGAAGCTTTCTTT. Translation gives CASSSAGVPMNTEAFF. This chain connects TRBV27 to TRBJ1-1; a weak D match, TRBD1 (6 bases). This CDR3 comprises 16 residues. Between the trimmed V and J ends, which lost 4 bases and 0 bases, there was a span of 15 bases. CDR1 MNHEY and CDR2 SMNVEV come from the germline V gene (reference sequence).

V gene TRBV6-6 combines with J gene TRBJ1-1; D gene unclear. V lost 6 bases and J 7 bases, leaving 9 bases between the germline ends. The CDR3 is made up of 11 amino acids. Per the germline V gene, CDR1 is MNHNY and CDR2 is SVGAGI (reference sequence). The CDR3 DNA reads TGTGCCAGCAGCTTGGAGGTTGAAGCTTTCTTT. Amino acids: CASSLEVEAFF.